These 10 T cell receptor beta chains were all obtained from the same sample, sequenced in a study of cytomegalovirus exposure and HLA in healthy donors. PCR primers comprised 60 Vbeta and 13 Jbeta primers. Clones were read by immunoSEQ multiplex PCR, and TCRdb kept only the in-frame ones, dropping some. This sample contains tens of thousands of clones. Sequenced sample: PBMCs. All receptors derive from a woman aged 40 to 50 in good health and CMV-seropositive.

The rearrangement links TRBV7-6 to TRBJ2-1, with 8 bases matching TRBD2. Per the germline V gene, CDR1 is SGHVS and CDR2 is FNYEAQ. The trim removed 2 bases at V and 4 bases at J, leaving 4 bases unmatched. The CDR3 runs to 15 residues. The CDR3 protein is CASSLQAGEYNEQFF. The CDR3 coding sequence is TGTGCCAGCAGCTTACAAGCGGGGGAGTACAATGAGCAGTTCTTC.

This sequence joins TRBV7-3 and TRBJ1-1, with a weak D call TRBD1 (6 bases). The V and J ends lost 0 bases and 11 bases respectively, with 13 bases between them. Germline lookup yields CDR1 SGHTA and CDR2 FQGTGA. CDR3 length: 13 residues. The CDR3 nucleotides read TGTGCCAGCAGCTTAACTTCAGGGGTAGATGCTTTCTTT. Translated: CASSLTSGVDAFF.

The chain combines TRBV7-3 with TRBJ2-3; tentative D call: TRBD1 (5 bases). This CDR3 is 15 amino acids long. The germline V gene encodes CDR1 SGHTA and CDR2 FQGTGA. Trimming cost V 5 bases and J 5 bases, with 17 bases left between them. CDR3 in amino acids: CASSLEAGNVDTQYF. CDR3 bases: TGTGCCAGCAGCCTCGAGGCAGGGAACGTAGATACGCAGTATTTT. Full variable domain (outside the CDR3, taken from reference TRBV7-3 and TRBJ2-3): GAGVSQTPSNKVTEKGKYVELRCDPISGHTALYWYRQSLGQGPEFLIYFQGTGAADDSGLPNDRFFAVRPEGSVSTLKIQRTERGDSAVYLCASSLEAGNVDTQYFGPGTRLTVL.

The J gene is TRBJ2-3, the V gene TRBV4-3; 8 nucleotides agree with TRBD2. Germline CDR1 is LGHNA and CDR2 is YSLEER. There are 16 residues in the CDR3. J lost 2 bases, V lost 4 bases, and 8 bases had no gene match. The CDR3 loop is CASSPSPSGYTDTQYF. The CDR3 nucleotides are TGCGCCAGCAGCCCCTCTCCTAGCGGGTACACAGATACGCAGTATTTT.

The rearrangement joins TRBV30 to TRBJ1-5; 12 nucleotides align to TRBD1. This CDR3 has 19 amino acids. The germline CDR1 and CDR2 sequences are GTSNPN and SVGIG (reference sequence). With V trimmed by 2 bases and J by 1 base, 12 bases remained unmatched. The CDR3 region is CAWSSSRGQGAYSNQPQHF. CDR3 DNA: TGTGCCTGGAGTAGTTCCCGGGGACAGGGGGCTTACAGCAATCAGCCCCAGCATTTT. Using reference TRBV30 and TRBJ1-5 for the parts outside the CDR3, the full variable domain is SQTIHQWPATLVQPVGSPLSLECTVEGTSNPNLYWYRQAAGRGLQLLFYSVGIGQISSEVPQNLSASRPQDRQFILSSKKLLLSDSGFYLCAWSSSRGQGAYSNQPQHFGDGTRLSIL.

The J gene is TRBJ1-1, the V gene TRBV7-6, with D uncertain. V lost 2 bases to trimming and J lost 0 bases, with 13 bases between them. CDR3 length: 16 amino acids. Germline values: CDR1 SGHVS, CDR2 FNYEAQ. DNA for the CDR3: TGTGCCAGCAGCTTATTGGTGGGAGCCTTGAACACTGAAGCTTTCTTT. Translation gives CASSLLVGALNTEAFF.

The rearrangement uses TRBV5-1 and TRBJ1-2; 10 positions agree with TRBD1. Trimming removed 4 bases from V and 6 bases from J; junction bases left unmatched: 6. The CDR3 sequence is 14 residues long. Looked up from germline, CDR1 is SGHRS and CDR2 is YFSETQ. In DNA form, the CDR3 reads TGCGCCAGCAGCCCGGAGGGGACAGGGGATGGCTACACCTTC. Amino acid sequence: CASSPEGTGDGYTF. The complete variable domain, with remaining parts taken from reference TRBV5-1 and TRBJ1-2, reads KAGVTQTPRYLIKTRGQQVTLSCSPISGHRSVSWYQQTPGQGLQFLFEYFSETQRNKGNFPGRFSGRQFSNSRSEMNVSTLELGDSALYLCASSPEGTGDGYTFGSGTRLTVV.

The V gene is TRBV5-6, the J gene TRBJ1-1; 8 bases agree with TRBD1. CDR3 length: 17 residues. The V gene's germline CDR1 is SGHDT and CDR2 YYEEEE. The V segment lost 5 bases and the J segment 5 bases; nucleotides outside the gene matches: 17. CDR3 residues: CASSRLQGARSVTEAFF. The CDR3 coding sequence is TGTGCCAGCAGTCGTTTGCAGGGGGCGAGGAGTGTGACTGAAGCTTTCTTT.

The chain recombines TRBV27 with TRBJ2-2, with 8 bases lining up with TRBD2. The V and J ends lost 3 bases and 8 bases, in that order; junction bases with no gene match: 11. CDR1 MNHEY and CDR2 SMNVEV come from the germline V gene (reference sequence). This CDR3 is built from 16 residues. This CDR3 reads CASSLVLAEGTGELFF. CDR3 DNA: TGTGCCAGCAGTTTGGTACTAGCGGAGGGAACAGGGGAGCTGTTTTTT.

The gene calls are TRBV29-1 and TRBJ1-5, with D hard to call. Trimming removed 4 bases from V and 0 bases from J, with 7 bases in between. This CDR3 has 13 residues. The germline CDR1 and CDR2 sequences are SQVTM and ANQGSEA. CDR3 nucleotides: TGCAGCGTTGTCGTTTATAGCAATCAGCCCCAGCATTTT. It yields the protein CSVVVYSNQPQHF.